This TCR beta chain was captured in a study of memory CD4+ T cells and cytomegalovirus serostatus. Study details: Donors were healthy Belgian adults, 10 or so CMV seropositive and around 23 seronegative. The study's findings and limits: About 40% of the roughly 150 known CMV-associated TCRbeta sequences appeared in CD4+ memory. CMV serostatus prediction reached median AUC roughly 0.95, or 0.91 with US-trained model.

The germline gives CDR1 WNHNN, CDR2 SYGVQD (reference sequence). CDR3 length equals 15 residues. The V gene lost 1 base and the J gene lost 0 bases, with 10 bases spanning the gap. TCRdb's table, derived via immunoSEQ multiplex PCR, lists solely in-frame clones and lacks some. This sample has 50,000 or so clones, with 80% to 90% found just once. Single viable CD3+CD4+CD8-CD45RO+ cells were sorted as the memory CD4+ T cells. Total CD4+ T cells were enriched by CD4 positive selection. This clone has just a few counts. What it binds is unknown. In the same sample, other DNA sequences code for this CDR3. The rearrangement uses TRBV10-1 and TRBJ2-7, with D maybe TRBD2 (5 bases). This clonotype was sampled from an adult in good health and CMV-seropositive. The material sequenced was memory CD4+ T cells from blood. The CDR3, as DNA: TGCGCCAGCAGTGAGTATCGAGGGAGCTCCTACGAGCAGTACTTC. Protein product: CASSEYRGSSYEQYF.